The 7 T cell receptor beta chains presented below share a single source sample, sequenced in a study of blood T cell repertoires in COVID-19 (dated by TCRdb to the early 2020s). The receptor library was made with the immunoSEQ multiplex PCR assay. Entries here come from immuneACCESS through TCRdb and include only in-frame sequences with V and J called. Some clones fail to appear in such tables; in the studies checked, an unresolved V gene covers under half of the shortfall, and the cause of the remainder is unknown. The sample profile shows around 380,000 clones; about 90% of them were found once. Approximately 1.2% of the sample is held by the ten biggest clonotypes. Sample: PBMCs or T cells enriched from blood (not recorded which). These TCRs come from a man aged 25-45 years who had recovered from COVID-19.

The CDR3 protein is CASSLSQGGSYEQYF. The CDR3 nucleotides are TGCGCCAGCAGCTTGTCGCAGGGTGGGTCCTACGAGCAGTACTTC. This chain links TRBV5-1 with TRBJ2-7; the D gene is possibly TRBD1 (5 bases). The germline V gene has CDR1 SGHRS and CDR2 YFSETQ. The CDR3 is made up of 15 amino acids. V was trimmed by 1 base and J by 1 base, leaving 12 bases between them.

The chain carries TRBV7-9 and TRBJ2-2, with 7 positions matching TRBD1. The V segment lost 5 bases and the J segment 4 bases; nucleotides outside the gene matches: 7. This CDR3 contains 15 residues. CDR1 SEHNR and CDR2 FQNEAQ come from the germline V gene (reference sequence). This CDR3 reads CASSPRDRATGELFF. For the CDR3, the DNA is TGTGCCAGCAGCCCCCGGGACAGAGCCACCGGGGAGCTGTTTTTT.

The chain employs TRBV2 and TRBJ2-2; 8 bases are a match to TRBD1. CDR3 length: 15 amino acids. Germline assignment: CDR1 SNHLY and CDR2 FYNNEI. V lost 3 bases and J lost 5; bases outside the gene matches: 5. Written as DNA, the CDR3 is TGTGCCAGCAGTGACCAGACAGGGGTTACCGGGGAGCTGTTTTTT. It specifies CASSDQTGVTGELFF.

The chain carries TRBV5-1 and TRBJ2-7; perhaps TRBD2 as D (6 bases). The germline V gene has CDR1 SGHRS and CDR2 YFSETQ. The CDR3 loop spans 15 amino acids. Trimming cost V 1 base and J 2 bases, with 13 bases left between them. CDR3 in DNA: TGCGCCAGCAGCTTGAAAGGAGGGGTCACCTACGAGCAGTACTTC. Protein product: CASSLKGGVTYEQYF. Using reference TRBV5-1 and TRBJ2-7 for the parts outside the CDR3, the full variable domain is KAGVTQTPRYLIKTRGQQVTLSCSPISGHRSVSWYQQTPGQGLQFLFEYFSETQRNKGNFPGRFSGRQFSNSRSEMNVSTLELGDSALYLCASSLKGGVTYEQYFGPGTRLTVT.

This chain uses TRBV10-2 with TRBJ1-1; 7 nucleotides agree with TRBD1. The CDR3 contains 13 residues. Germline CDR1 reads WSHSY; CDR2 reads SAAADI. V was pared by 4 bases and J by 7 bases, with 6 bases of the junction left unmatched. Written as DNA, the CDR3 is TGCGCCAGCAGTGCTTTTGGGACAGATGAAGCTTTCTTT. Protein product: CASSAFGTDEAFF.

The V and J genes are TRBV6-1 and TRBJ2-1, with D unclear. CDR1 MNHNS and CDR2 SASEGT come from the germline V gene. The CDR3 runs to 15 residues. Trimming left V 2 bases short and J 7 bases short, with 15 bases between. CDR3 residues: CASSETRSPVNEQFF. CDR3 nucleotide sequence: TGTGCCAGCAGTGAAACCAGGTCGCCAGTTAATGAGCAGTTCTTC.

This clone has just one count. V gene TRBV7-2 combines with J gene TRBJ1-5, with D possibly TRBD1 on 5 matching bases. V lost 1 base, J lost 7 bases, and 11 bases lay in between. Germline V gives CDR1 SGHTA, CDR2 FQGNSA. This CDR3 spans 14 amino acids. CDR3 in amino acids: CASSLGMQGQPQHF. Written as DNA, the CDR3 is TGTGCCAGCAGCTTAGGCATGCAGGGCCAGCCCCAGCATTTT.